One sample yielded the 2 T cell receptor beta chains listed below, sequenced in a study of T cell responses to AZD1222 COVID-19 vaccine. Profiled with immunoSEQ multiplex PCR; TCRdb holds only in-frame clones, not every one. In the table there are about 140,000 clones, about 80% of which are singletons. The source was peripheral blood, collected on day 0 of AZD1222 vaccination. The receptors were sampled from an adult in good health.

The chain employs TRBV5-1 and TRBJ2-2; D call uncertain. Germline loops: CDR1 SGHRS, CDR2 YFSETQ. V was cut by 0 bases and J by 0 bases, with 6 bases left in between. There are 15 residues in the CDR3. The CDR3 DNA follows: TGCGCCAGCAGCTTGGGCGGAGCGAACACCGGGGAGCTGTTTTTT. As protein: CASSLGGANTGELFF.

This chain joins TRBV6-2 or TRBV6-3 and TRBJ1-1; tentative D call: TRBD1 (5 bases). The length of the CDR3 is 13 residues. The germline V and J ends were trimmed by 2 bases and 1 base, with 5 bases remaining between them. The germline V gene has CDR1 MNHEY and CDR2 SVGEGT. DNA of the CDR3: TGTGCCAGCAGTTACAGGGGGAACACTGAAGCTTTCTTT. It specifies CASSYRGNTEAFF.